This TCR beta chain stems from a study of cytotoxic CD8 clonotypes in ibrutinib-treated CLL. Study-level findings and limits: Sustained-remission and progressing patients were not sampled at matched times. Clonality went up at ibrutinib response and then declined back toward baseline at progression.

Approximately 2.2 micrograms of genomic DNA from cryopreserved PBMCs went into TCR beta libraries. Points on this clone: Its specificity is unknown.

V lost 1 base to trimming and J lost 2 bases; unmatched junction nucleotides: 6. The CDR3 has 17 amino acids. Germline CDR1 reads SEHNR; CDR2 reads FQNEAQ (reference sequence). Only in-frame clones appear in the TCRdb table, and some are missing; sequencing was by immunoSEQ multiplex PCR. The sample includes approximately 160,000 clones, 70% to 90% of them seen just once. This TCR was sampled from a human donor with chronic lymphocytic leukemia. The chain carries TRBV7-9 and TRBJ2-3; 10 bases align to TRBD2. The sequencing used PBMCs, collected at disease progression, from a patient treated with ibrutinib. The CDR3 region is CASSLGSSGSITDTQYF. CDR3 sequence (DNA): TGTGCCAGCAGCTTAGGGTCTAGCGGGAGTATCACAGATACGCAGTATTTT.